The 20 T cell receptor beta chains below come from one sample, sequenced in a study of identical twins. TCRdb re-derived calls from the 5' RACE reads in MiXCR, one entry per CDR3 protein. This table has 500,000 to 600,000 distinct CDR3 sequences, around 20% appearing once. These same records also appear under a second study, on T cells expressing NK-cell markers.

The specimen was CD4+ T cells sorted from blood. The receptors come from a woman between 18 and 30 years old in good health.

J is TRBJ2-7 and V is TRBV18; the D gene is possibly TRBD2 (5 bases). V dropped 6 bases and J dropped 0 bases, with 15 bases sitting between them. This CDR3 spans 15 amino acids. The germline V gene has CDR1 KGHSH and CDR2 LQKENI. The CDR3 is CASSHNSGISYEQYF. CDR3 nucleotide sequence: TGTGCCAGCTCCCATAACTCGGGGATCTCCTACGAGCAGTACTTC.

V is TRBV27 and J is TRBJ2-2, with D tentatively TRBD1 (6 bases). Trimming left V 8 bases short and J 4 bases short, with 14 bases between. The CDR3 extends over 14 amino acids. Per germline, CDR1 MNHEY and CDR2 SMNVEV (reference sequence). The CDR3 coding sequence is TGTGCCAGCCGCACAGGGATGGCCACCGGGGAGCTGTTTTTT. Protein sequence: CASRTGMATGELFF.

Regarding this clonotype: The junction and the germline gene differ at one end; a read error may be behind it. The chain recombines TRBV7-9 with TRBJ2-1; 9 nucleotides align to TRBD2. The CDR3 has 13 residues. The germline V gene has CDR1 SEHNR and CDR2 FQNEAQ (reference sequence). The CDR3 reads CASSLTPREGTIF. In nucleotides, the CDR3 is TGTGCCAGCAGCTTAACCCCGCGGGAGGGCACGATCTTC.

The chain carries TRBV12-3 or TRBV12-4 and TRBJ2-1; D might be TRBD2 (6 bases). This CDR3 comprises 12 residues. Trimming stripped 11 bases from V and 7 bases from J, with 15 bases between. The CDR3 loop is CASGENTNEQFF. CDR3 nucleotide sequence: TGTGCCTCGGGGGAAAATACGAATGAGCAGTTCTTC.

V is TRBV29-1 and J is TRBJ2-3; 7 positions agree with TRBD1. Looked up from germline, CDR1 is SQVTM and CDR2 is ANQGSEA. V gave up 6 bases and J gave up 3 bases; unmatched junction bases: 9. This CDR3 has 14 amino acids. The CDR3 protein is CSVLKTGTTDTQYF. The CDR3 DNA is TGCAGCGTACTCAAGACAGGGACGACAGATACGCAGTATTTT.

This clonotype was seen a few times. V usage is TRBV7-2 and J usage is TRBJ2-7, with 7 positions matching TRBD2. Germline trimming cut 0 bases from V and 4 bases from J; bases unmatched to any gene: 9. From germline, CDR1 is SGHTA and CDR2 FQGNSA. This CDR3 has 16 residues. The DNA of the CDR3 is TGTGCCAGCAGCTTAGCGCGAGGCGGGAGTTGGTACGAGCAGTACTTC. Its protein is CASSLARGGSWYEQYF. Looking up the rest from reference TRBV7-2 and TRBJ2-7 gives the full variable domain: GAGVSQSPSNKVTEKGKDVELRCDPISGHTALYWYRQSLGQGLEFLIYFQGNSAPDKSGLPSDRFSAERTGGSVSTLTIQRTQQEDSAVYLCASSLARGGSWYEQYFGPGTRLTVT.

This clonotype has just a few counts. The V and J genes are TRBV4-3 and TRBJ1-2; TRBD1 aligns across 12 bases. The CDR3 length is 17 residues. With V trimmed by 0 bases and J by 4 bases, 6 bases remained unmatched. Germline CDR1 is LGHNA and CDR2 is YSLEER. CDR3 nucleotides: TGCGCCAGCAGCCAAGACCTAGGGACAGGGGGCCTCTATGGCTACACCTTC. It encodes CASSQDLGTGGLYGYTF.

The chain recombines TRBV7-7 with TRBJ2-5; 9 positions agree with TRBD1. The CDR3 runs 16 residues. Germline CDR1 is SSHAT and CDR2 is FNYEAQ (reference sequence). J gave up 5 bases and V 3 bases, and 10 bases lay outside the gene matches. The CDR3 is CASSLGAQGAGETQYF. The CDR3 DNA reads as TGTGCCAGCAGCTTGGGAGCACAGGGGGCCGGGGAGACCCAGTACTTC. The full variable domain, with the rest looked up from reference TRBV7-7 and TRBJ2-5, is GAGVSQSPRYKVTKRGQDVTLRCDPISSHATLYWYQQALGQGPEFLTYFNYEAQPDKSGLPSDRFSAERPEGSISTLTIQRTEQRDSAMYRCASSLGAQGAGETQYFGPGTRLLVL.

Many counts were recorded for this clonotype. V and J are TRBV29-1 and TRBJ2-3, with 7 bases matching TRBD2. The CDR3 runs 15 residues. V was clipped by 2 bases and J by 5 bases; unmatched bases: 10. Germline V gene lookup returns CDR1 SQVTM and CDR2 ANQGSEA. The DNA of the CDR3 is TGCAGCGTTGAACCACGCCCCCCGGGAGGAGATACGCAGTATTTT. This codes for CSVEPRPPGGDTQYF.

The sample holds a few counts of this clonotype. V and J are TRBV12-3 or TRBV12-4 and TRBJ2-7, with TRBD2 matching 8 bases. The trim removed 6 bases at V and 6 bases at J, leaving 7 bases unmatched. This CDR3 comprises 13 residues. This CDR3 reads CASRNPGGGEQYF. In DNA, the CDR3 is TGTGCCAGCAGAAACCCGGGGGGGGGCGAGCAGTACTTC.

The sample holds a few counts of this clonotype. J is TRBJ2-7 and V is TRBV12-3 or TRBV12-4; D may be TRBD1 (6 bases). This CDR3 has 13 amino acids. Trimming removed 8 bases at V and 6 bases at J, with 17 bases between. The DNA for the CDR3 is TGTGCCAGCTCTTTTACAGGGTGGAGCGAGCAGTACTTC. Protein product: CASSFTGWSEQYF.

The V and J genes are TRBV5-1 and TRBJ1-1; D ambiguous. Germline values: CDR1 SGHRS, CDR2 YFSETQ. V was pared by 4 bases and J by 2 bases, with 12 bases between. The CDR3 runs to 14 residues. The DNA of the CDR3 is TGCGCCAGCAGCCCCAGGACTTCTAACACTGAAGCTTTCTTT. Residues: CASSPRTSNTEAFF.

In its sample, this clonotype was seen a few times. J is TRBJ1-5 and V is TRBV3-1; D gene ambiguous. Trimming pared 0 bases from V and 2 bases from J, leaving 5 bases between. Germline lookup yields CDR1 LGHDT and CDR2 YNNKEL (reference sequence). The CDR3 loop spans 14 amino acids. The CDR3 spells CASSQDAGNQPQHF. The DNA for the CDR3 is TGTGCCAGCAGCCAAGATGCGGGCAATCAGCCCCAGCATTTT.

Only a few counts were recorded for this clonotype. V usage is TRBV7-2 and J usage is TRBJ1-6; D unclear. The germline gives CDR1 SGHTA, CDR2 FQGNSA. The CDR3 contains 12 residues. V was clipped by 5 bases and J by 11 bases, with 10 bases between them. This CDR3 reads CASSREVTPLHF. In DNA, the CDR3 is TGTGCCAGCAGCCGGGAGGTAACACCCCTCCACTTT.

On this clonotype itself: Sequence at one end of the junction differs from germline and may be a read error. This chain joins TRBV20-1 and TRBJ1-1; D gene uncertain. Germline lookup yields CDR1 DFQATT and CDR2 SNEGSKA (reference sequence). This CDR3 contains 11 residues. This CDR3 reads CSSRRQTGAFF. For the CDR3, the DNA is TGCAGTTCCCGGCGGCAAACTGGAGCTTTCTTT.

The chain couples TRBV6-5 to TRBJ2-5, with D unclear. Germline CDR1 MNHEY, CDR2 SVGAGI. The CDR3 covers 14 residues. Deletions cut 1 base from V and 1 base from J, with 7 bases between. CDR3 in amino acids: CASSYLVSQETQYF. CDR3 nucleotides: TGTGCCAGCAGTTACTTGGTTAGCCAAGAGACCCAGTACTTC.

This clonotype was seen repeatedly, ten times or more. This chain connects TRBV12-3 or TRBV12-4 to TRBJ2-2; no clear D. Deletions cut 11 bases from V and 4 bases from J, with 11 bases between. The CDR3 is 12 residues long. CDR3 coding DNA: TGTGCCTTCTCGCCTGGCACCGGGGAGCTGTTTTTT. This sequence encodes CAFSPGTGELFF.

The sample holds a few counts of this clonotype. This sequence joins TRBV7-3 and TRBJ1-2; the match to TRBD1 covers 7 bases. V shed 4 bases, J shed 3 bases, and the junction held 5 bases outside the gene matches. CDR1 is SGHTA and CDR2 is FQGTGA in the germline V gene. The CDR3 has 14 amino acids. CDR3 loop: CASSSRQGDYGYTF. CDR3 sequence (DNA): TGTGCCAGCAGCTCCCGACAGGGAGACTATGGCTACACCTTC.

In its sample, this clonotype was seen many times. The rearrangement joins TRBV6-1 to TRBJ1-5; 7 nucleotides match TRBD1. CDR3 length: 15 amino acids. Germline CDR1 is MNHNS and CDR2 is SASEGT. V shed 6 bases, J shed 4 bases, and the junction held 9 bases outside the gene matches. CDR3 in amino acids: CASSLRGLANQPQHF. In DNA form, the CDR3 reads TGTGCCAGCAGCCTCAGGGGGTTAGCAAATCAGCCCCAGCATTTT.

The V gene is TRBV12-3 or TRBV12-4, the J gene TRBJ1-4; D remains ambiguous. Trimming pared 1 base from V and 16 bases from J, leaving 7 bases between. CDR3 length equals 10 residues. CDR3: CASSLGTPFF. CDR3 sequence (DNA): TGTGCCAGCAGTTTAGGGACCCCGTTTTTT.